Listed below are T cell receptor beta chains from one sample, sequenced in a study of T cells in Graves' hyperthyroidism and ophthalmopathy. TCRdb passed the multiplex PCR reads through MiXCR, listing each CDR3 protein once. This table has 30,000 to 35,000 distinct CDR3 sequences, 52% appearing once. Material: blood. The receptors shown here come from a woman in her thirties or forties with Graves' ophthalmopathy. Both conserved end residues are part of each CDR3.

V	J	CDR3
TRBV28	TRBJ1-1	CASSFGTGVNTEAFF
TRBV2	TRBJ2-1	CASNGGSSAYNEQFF
TRBV7-2	TRBJ2-7	CASSATSGSRSYEQYF
TRBV7-6	TRBJ2-3	CASSLQGGGTDTQYF
TRBV3-1	TRBJ1-5	CASSQRGRQPQHF
TRBV4-2	TRBJ2-3	CASSQDLAGGPTDTQYF
TRBV14	TRBJ1-2	CASSQDRIGPLTF
TRBV7-3	TRBJ1-5	CASSPASGGTPFGNQPQHF
TRBV5-1	TRBJ2-4	CASSLGGGALAKNIQYF
TRBV12-3/TRBV12-4	TRBJ1-5	CASSLTGGSNQPQHF
TRBV5-1	TRBJ1-2	CASSRATESFAMGYTF
TRBV12-5	TRBJ2-7	CASGRLDEQYF
TRBV15	TRBJ2-1	CVTSKDRSSYNEQFF
TRBV7-9	TRBJ2-1	CASSPTGSPYNEQFF
TRBV20-1	TRBJ1-5	CSAKGESTGNQPQHF
TRBV9	TRBJ2-7	CASSVVGAGGAYEQYF
TRBV25-1	TRBJ1-2	CASSDWRGSNYGYTF
TRBV4-2	TRBJ2-2	CASSLVYRNTMNTGELFF
TRBV5-1	TRBJ2-3	CASSLNGRHTDTQSF
TRBV9	TRBJ2-3	CASSVVGEITDTQYF
TRBV20-1	TRBJ1-1	CSAPRGTEMNTEAFF
TRBV6-5	TRBJ1-1	CASNPGIRGSRAFF
TRBV24-1	TRBJ1-1	CATSGTSGSISEAFF
TRBV5-1	TRBJ2-5	CASSLVGHTQETLYF
TRBV5-1	TRBJ1-5	CASSPRQGPNQPQHF
TRBV7-2	TRBJ1-2	CASRGQGVGHYGYTF
TRBV9	TRBJ2-6	CASSVAHGGANVLTF
TRBV11-3	TRBJ2-1	CASSPLLGLPRVLYNEQFF
TRBV9	TRBJ1-2	CASSARTGYGYTF
TRBV12-3/TRBV12-4	TRBJ1-4	CASRPGTGEEKLFF
TRBV24-1	TRBJ2-1	CATSEGGSGNEQFF
TRBV4-1	TRBJ2-3	CASSLDQGLAEYF
TRBV3-1	TRBJ2-7	CASSQERTVMNYEQYF
TRBV5-6	TRBJ1-3	CASSLSGALGNTIYF
TRBV11-2	TRBJ2-7	CASSLVSTGVTYEQYF
TRBV5-1	TRBJ1-1	CASSLASGYPNTEAFF
TRBV13	TRBJ2-7	CASSLEGTSYEQYF
TRBV20-1	TRBJ2-7	CSATGNPDRNYEQYF
TRBV5-1	TRBJ1-6	CASSLEGINYNSPLHF
TRBV6-5	TRBJ1-5	CASSSAGTGGNQPQHF
TRBV5-1	TRBJ1-4	CASSQGQGARTNEKLFF
TRBV2	TRBJ1-3	CASSVGQAPGDTIYF